This passage covers 3 T cell receptor beta chains from one sample sequenced in a study of T cell responses to AZD1222 COVID-19 vaccine. TCRdb's copy holds only in-frame clones and misses some; the assay was immunoSEQ multiplex PCR. Of over 130,000 clones listed, about 90% are singletons. Sequencing was performed on peripheral blood, taken on day 0 of AZD1222 vaccination. The receptors shown here come from an adult in good health.

V and J are TRBV6-1 and TRBJ1-1; maybe TRBD1 (5 bases). Germline V gene lookup returns CDR1 MNHNS and CDR2 SASEGT. This CDR3 comprises 17 residues. Between the trimmed V and J ends, which lost 2 bases and 0 bases, there was a span of 16 bases. The CDR3 sequence is CASSEPNLGQMNTEAFF. CDR3 sequence (DNA): TGTGCCAGCAGTGAACCAAACCTGGGGCAGATGAACACTGAAGCTTTCTTT.

This clone was recorded a few times. This CDR3 is CASSSAPGHSSYEQYF. The CDR3 DNA follows: TGTGCCAGCAGCTCCGCTCCGGGACACTCCTCCTACGAGCAGTACTTC. The rearrangement links TRBV7-9 to TRBJ2-7, with a tentative D call TRBD1 (6 bases). Trimming left V 4 bases short and J 0 bases short, with 16 bases between. Germline V gene data show CDR1 as SEHNR and CDR2 as FQNEAQ (reference sequence). This CDR3 is built from 16 residues.

The V gene is TRBV9, the J gene TRBJ2-3; possibly TRBD2 for D (6 bases). Trimming pared 4 bases from V and 3 bases from J, leaving 18 bases between. CDR1 and CDR2 from the germline V gene are SGDLS and YYNGEE. This CDR3 has 16 residues. The CDR3 nucleotides are TGTGCCAGCAGCCCAACGGAGGGCCTCCCGACAGATACGCAGTATTTT. This codes for CASSPTEGLPTDTQYF.